This entry describes one T cell receptor (delta chain). This DNA's translation differs at residue 6 from TCRdb's protein, which comes from a much larger clone; a read error is likely, and the protein shown is translated from the DNA. The sample belongs to a study of gamma delta lymphoproliferative disorders and STAT genes. Study details: The LymphoTrack Dx TCRG Assay amplified gamma chains from at least 50 ng of genomic DNA.

Germline CDR1 reads TSWWSYY; CDR2 reads QGS. The CDR3 has 19 amino acids. V lost 1 base to trimming and J lost 0 bases, with 21 bases between them. TCRdb re-analyzed the multiplex PCR reads via CATT. Of around 3,700 delta-chain clones listed, more than 0.95% are singletons. The receptor sequences were amplified from genomic DNA of peripheral blood mononuclear cells. Age- and sex-matched healthy adult donors provided control blood. Sequenced material: blood. V is TRDV1 and J is TRDJ1; a possible D gene is TRDD2 (5 bases). The TCR comes from a human donor in good health. The chain's CDR3 is CALGEPPVTYRGYTDKLIF. The CDR3 nucleotides read TGTGCTCTTGGGGAACCTCCAGTAACCTACAGGGGTTACACCGATAAACTCATCTTT.